A single sample is the source of the 12 T cell receptor beta chains below, sequenced in a study of CD8 T cells in ankylosing spondylitis (dated by TCRdb to the late 2010s). General conclusions and limits of the study: Blood from ankylosing spondylitis patients appeared to be characterized by a TCR beta motif made up of under ten highly homologous amino acid variants.

No antigen has been assigned to these receptors. The library came from 5' RACE. The sequencer was an Illumina HiSeq 2500. The public reads were quality trimmed at Q25 with fastp and then assembled into clones with MiXCR by TCRdb, keeping productive beta chains. CDR3 protein sequences are deduplicated, and each keeps its most common genes and DNA. Present in this sample are hundreds of thousands of distinct CDR3 sequences, about 24% of which were seen just once. The top ten hold approximately 1% of the sample. The sample consisted of blood, either unsorted or a sorted T cell fraction (not recorded which). The origin of the receptors is a male donor with ankylosing spondylitis.

This chain joins TRBV5-1 and TRBJ1-2; no clear D. This CDR3 comprises 14 residues. V lost 0 bases, J lost 6 bases, and 12 bases lay in between. Per the germline V gene, CDR1 is SGHRS and CDR2 is YFSETQ. The CDR3 reads CASSLEFRENGYTF. DNA of the CDR3: TGCGCCAGCAGCTTGGAATTTCGTGAGAATGGCTACACCTTC. The whole variable domain, remainder taken from reference TRBV5-1 and TRBJ1-2, is KAGVTQTPRYLIKTRGQQVTLSCSPISGHRSVSWYQQTPGQGLQFLFEYFSETQRNKGNFPGRFSGRQFSNSRSEMNVSTLELGDSALYLCASSLEFRENGYTFGSGTRLTVV.

Details on this clonotype: An end of the junction differs from the germline gene, which may be a read error. V usage is TRBV5-1 and J usage is TRBJ1-4, with a weak D call TRBD1 (6 bases). The CDR3 is made up of 15 amino acids. Per germline, CDR1 SGHRS and CDR2 YFSETQ. This chain's CDR3 is CASSFTGAANEKLSF. The CDR3 DNA is TGCGCCAGCAGCTTTACGGGGGCAGCTAATGAAAAACTGTCTTTT.

The sample holds a few counts of this clonotype. The chain combines TRBV5-1 with TRBJ2-7, with a weak D call TRBD2 (7 bases). Germline V CDR1 and CDR2: SGHRS, YFSETQ. V lost 0 bases and J 4 bases, leaving 14 bases between the germline ends. This CDR3 has 15 amino acids. CDR3 DNA sequence: TGCGCCAGCAGCTTGGCAGTAGGGGGGGATTACGAGCAGTACTTC. This translates into CASSLAVGGDYEQYF.

The V call is TRBV11-2, the J call TRBJ2-5; 8 nucleotides line up with TRBD2. This CDR3 is built from 16 residues. Looked up from germline, CDR1 is SGHAT and CDR2 is FQNNGV. V was pared by 4 bases and J by 9 bases, with 16 bases of the junction left unmatched. The CDR3 region is CASSSIKRDRGGAQYF. CDR3 nucleotide sequence: TGTGCCAGCAGCTCTATCAAGCGGGATCGGGGGGGGGCCCAGTACTTC.

The chain carries TRBV5-1 and TRBJ2-7; 9 bases line up with TRBD2. Unmatched junction bases numbered 13, after V lost 0 bases and J lost 0 bases. The CDR3 contains 19 residues. The germline V gene encodes CDR1 SGHRS and CDR2 YFSETQ. Here the CDR3 DNA reads TGCGCCAGCAGCTTGGGGGGTGCAGGGAGCGGGAGGAGCTCCTACGAGCAGTACTTC. It translates to CASSLGGAGSGRSSYEQYF.

This clonotype turned up a few times. The genes are TRBV5-1 and TRBJ2-1, with D tentatively TRBD2 (6 bases). CDR1 SGHRS and CDR2 YFSETQ come from the germline V gene. The CDR3 sequence is 15 residues long. V was pared by 0 bases and J by 4 bases, with 11 bases between. In DNA, the CDR3 is TGCGCCAGCAGCTTGGAAGGGAGGAGTTACAATGAGCAGTTCTTC. This translates into CASSLEGRSYNEQFF.

This clonotype was detected only a few times. The rearrangement links TRBV12-3 or TRBV12-4 to TRBJ2-5; the match to TRBD1 covers 10 bases. This CDR3 spans 15 amino acids. V gave up 6 bases and J gave up 4 bases; unmatched junction bases: 8. CDR3 region: CASSRRDRGRETQYF. The CDR3 region has the DNA TGTGCCAGCAGCCGCCGGGACAGGGGTAGAGAGACCCAGTACTTC.

V gene TRBV15 combines with J gene TRBJ2-7; perhaps D is TRBD1 or TRBD2 (5 bases each). V was shortened by 1 base and J by 0 bases, with 10 bases between the two germline ends. The CDR3 length is 15 residues. Germline V gene sequence: CDR1 LNHNV, CDR2 YYDKDF (reference sequence). The CDR3 spells CATSRGDASSYEQYF. The CDR3, as DNA: TGTGCCACCAGCAGAGGGGACGCGAGCTCCTACGAGCAGTACTTC. The variable domain in full, completed from reference TRBV15 and TRBJ2-7, reads DAMVIQNPRYQVTQFGKPVTLSCSQTLNHNVMYWYQQKSSQAPKLLFHYYDKDFNNEADTPDNFQSRRPNTSFCFLDIRSPGLGDTAMYLCATSRGDASSYEQYFGPGTRLTVT.

This chain's CDR3 is CSALWTSGYNEQFF. Written as DNA, the CDR3 is TGCAGTGCCCTATGGACTAGCGGTTACAATGAGCAGTTCTTC. V usage is TRBV20-1 and J usage is TRBJ2-1, with 10 positions matching TRBD2. V was pared by 6 bases and J by 4 bases, with 6 bases of the junction left unmatched. Germline V gene data show CDR1 as DFQATT and CDR2 as SNEGSKA (reference sequence). The CDR3 length is 14 residues.

Only a few counts were recorded for this clonotype. The chain uses TRBV7-9 and TRBJ1-1, with 7 bases that match TRBD1. The CDR3 sequence is 14 residues long. CDR1 SEHNR and CDR2 FQNEAQ come from the germline V gene (reference sequence). With V trimmed by 3 bases and J by 4 bases, 5 bases remained unmatched. The DNA for the CDR3 is TGTGCCAGCAGCTTCGGACAGGATAGCACTGAAGCTTTCTTT. It is translated as CASSFGQDSTEAFF.

The V and J genes are TRBV20-1 and TRBJ1-5, with 7 bases matching TRBD1. This CDR3 comprises 16 residues. V lost 2 bases, J lost 0 bases, and 7 bases stayed unmatched. CDR1 and CDR2 (germline): DFQATT, SNEGSKA (reference sequence). The CDR3 DNA reads TGCAGTGCTAGAACTACAGGGGAGTCTAGCAATCAGCCCCAGCATTTT. Its translation: CSARTTGESSNQPQHF.

This clonotype came up a few times. J is TRBJ2-1 and V is TRBV20-1, with TRBD2 matching over 9 bases. Germline V CDR1 and CDR2: DFQATT, SNEGSKA (reference sequence). The length of the CDR3 is 18 residues. With 3 bases clipped from V and 0 bases from J, the junction kept 12 bases outside the gene matches. The CDR3 here is CSARRGGRAHSSYNEQFF. For the CDR3, the DNA is TGCAGTGCTAGGCGGGGCGGGAGGGCCCATAGCTCCTACAATGAGCAGTTCTTC.